Reported below is one T cell receptor (beta chain). Germline assignment: CDR1 SGHNT and CDR2 YENEEA. CDR3 size: 14 residues. The V end was cut by 4 bases, the J end by 6 bases, with 16 bases between. This entry is derived from a study of tumor-infiltrating lymphocytes in primary liver carcinoma. The overall study: Enrolled patients were male and female, aged 30 to 69 years.

The source material, about 18-33 mg of unsorted bulk tissue, was used to co-extract RNA and DNA. Each of the tumor samples contained in excess of 80% viable tumor cells. TCR beta cDNA was prepared out of 500 ng total RNA by means of a constant-region primer. ARM-PCR, slightly modified, supplied the TCR beta libraries through three nested multiplex PCR rounds. Investigators reported that the first two PCR rounds, at around 11 cycles each, used TRBV1-TRBV30 forward primers with a C-beta reverse primer. MiXCR, run by TCRdb on the multiplex PCR reads, gives a single entry per CDR3 protein. This table has approximately 110,000 distinct CDR3 sequences, 55% to 65% appearing once.

This clonotype was obtained from a woman aged 60 to 75 with primary liver carcinoma and hepatitis B virus infection. The chain combines TRBV11-3 with TRBJ2-7, with unresolved D. Input material: liver tumor tissue from sampling region 1. The subset denotes: tumor region T1, superior pole. This CDR3 is CASSWGRSNREQYF. The CDR3 nucleotides are TGTGCCAGCAGCTGGGGAAGGTCTAATCGCGAGCAGTACTTC.